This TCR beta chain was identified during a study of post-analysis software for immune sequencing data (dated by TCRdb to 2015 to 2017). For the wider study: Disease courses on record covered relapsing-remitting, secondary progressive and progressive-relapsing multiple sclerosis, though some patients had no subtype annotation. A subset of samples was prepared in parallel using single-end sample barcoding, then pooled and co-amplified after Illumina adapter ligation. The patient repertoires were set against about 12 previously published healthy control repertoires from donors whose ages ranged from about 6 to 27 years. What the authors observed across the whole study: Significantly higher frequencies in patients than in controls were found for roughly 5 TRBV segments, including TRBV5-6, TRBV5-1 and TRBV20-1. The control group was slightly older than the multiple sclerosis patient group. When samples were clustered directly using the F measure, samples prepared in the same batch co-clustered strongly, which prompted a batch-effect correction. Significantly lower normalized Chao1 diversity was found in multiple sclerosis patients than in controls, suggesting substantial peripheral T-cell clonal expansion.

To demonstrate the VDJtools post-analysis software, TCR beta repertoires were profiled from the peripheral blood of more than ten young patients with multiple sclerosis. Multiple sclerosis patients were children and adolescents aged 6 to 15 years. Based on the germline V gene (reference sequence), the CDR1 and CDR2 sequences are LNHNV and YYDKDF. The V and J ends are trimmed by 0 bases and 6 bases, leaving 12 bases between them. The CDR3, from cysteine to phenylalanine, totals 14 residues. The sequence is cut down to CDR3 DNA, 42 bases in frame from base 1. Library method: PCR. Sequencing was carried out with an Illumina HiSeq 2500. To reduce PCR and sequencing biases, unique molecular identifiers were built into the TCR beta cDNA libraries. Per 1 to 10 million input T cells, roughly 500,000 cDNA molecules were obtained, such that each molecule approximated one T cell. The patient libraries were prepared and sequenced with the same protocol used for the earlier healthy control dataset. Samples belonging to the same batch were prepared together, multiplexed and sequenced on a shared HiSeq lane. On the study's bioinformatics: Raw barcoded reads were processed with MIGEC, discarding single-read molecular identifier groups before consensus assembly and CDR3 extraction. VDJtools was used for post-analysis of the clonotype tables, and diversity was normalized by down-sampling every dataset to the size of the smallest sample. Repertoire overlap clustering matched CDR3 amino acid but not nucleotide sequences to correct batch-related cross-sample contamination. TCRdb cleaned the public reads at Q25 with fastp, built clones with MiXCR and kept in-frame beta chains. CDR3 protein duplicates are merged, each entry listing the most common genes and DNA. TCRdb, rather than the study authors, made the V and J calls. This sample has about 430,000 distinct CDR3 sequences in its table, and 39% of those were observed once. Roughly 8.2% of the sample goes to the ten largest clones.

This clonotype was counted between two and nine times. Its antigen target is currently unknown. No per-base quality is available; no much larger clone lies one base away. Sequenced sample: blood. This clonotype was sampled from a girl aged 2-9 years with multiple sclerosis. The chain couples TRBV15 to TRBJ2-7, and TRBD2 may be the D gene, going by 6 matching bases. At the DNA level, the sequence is TGTGCCACCAGCAGAGATCCGGCGGGGCCCGAGCAGTACTTC. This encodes CATSRDPAGPEQYF.